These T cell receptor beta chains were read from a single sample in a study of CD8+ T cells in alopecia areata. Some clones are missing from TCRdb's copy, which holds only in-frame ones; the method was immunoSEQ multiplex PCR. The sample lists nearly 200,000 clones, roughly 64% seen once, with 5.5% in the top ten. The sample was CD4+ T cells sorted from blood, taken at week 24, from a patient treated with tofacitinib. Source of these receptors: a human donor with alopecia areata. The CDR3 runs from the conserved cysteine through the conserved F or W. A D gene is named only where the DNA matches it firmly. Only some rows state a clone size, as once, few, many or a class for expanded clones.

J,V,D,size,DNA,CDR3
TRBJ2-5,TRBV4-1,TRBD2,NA,TGCGCCAGCAGCCAAGGTAGCGGGACTAGCGGGGGTGAGACCCAGTACTTC,CASSQGSGTSGGETQYF
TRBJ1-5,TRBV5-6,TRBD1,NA,TGTGCCAGCAGCTCCAGGGGACAGCAGCCCCAGCATTTT,CASSSRGQQPQHF
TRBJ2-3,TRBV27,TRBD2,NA,TGTGCCAGCAGTTTGGCGGGGGGAATAGATACGCAGTATTTT,CASSLAGGIDTQYF
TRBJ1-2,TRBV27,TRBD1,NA,TGTGCCAGCAGCTACAGGGGGTTAGGCTACACCTTC,CASSYRGLGYTF
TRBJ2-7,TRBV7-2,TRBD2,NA,TGTGCCAGCAGCCAAGCCCTAGCGGGAGGGGAGCAGTACTTC,CASSQALAGGEQYF
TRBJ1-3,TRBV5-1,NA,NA,TGCGCCAGCAGCTTGGAAGTGGCTTCCTCTGGAAACACCATATATTTT,CASSLEVASSGNTIYF
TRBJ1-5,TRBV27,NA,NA,TGTGCCAGCAGCAACACTATGGGCAATCAGCCCCAGCATTTT,CASSNTMGNQPQHF
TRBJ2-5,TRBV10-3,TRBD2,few,TGTGCCAGCAGTCTAGCGGGGGGTCAAGAGACCCAGTACTTC,CASSLAGGQETQYF
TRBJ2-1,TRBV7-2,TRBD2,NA,TGTGCCAGCAGCTTAGGGCGCGTCGGGAGGGCCTATTCAAATGAGCAGTTCTTC,CASSLGRVGRAYSNEQFF
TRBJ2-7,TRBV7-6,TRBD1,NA,TGTGCCAGCAGCTTAAAACAGGGGGCGGGATCCTACGAGCAGTACTTC,CASSLKQGAGSYEQYF
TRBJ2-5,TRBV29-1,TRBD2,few,TGCAGCGTCAGACTAGCGGGGGTGCCCCAAGAGACCCAGTACTTC,CSVRLAGVPQETQYF
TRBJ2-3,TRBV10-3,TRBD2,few,TGTGCCACCTCCGCTGCGGAGGGCCCGGGGGGGACGCAGTATTTT,CATSAAEGPGGTQYF
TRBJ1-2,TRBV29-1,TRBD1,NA,TGCAGCGTTGGCGTCGGGACAGGGGGCGGGTATGGCTACACCTTC,CSVGVGTGGGYGYTF
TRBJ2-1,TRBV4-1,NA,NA,TGCGCCAGCAGCCAAGTCCCAGGGAGTGAGCAGTTCTTC,CASSQVPGSEQFF
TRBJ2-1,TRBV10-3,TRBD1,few,TGTGCCATCGAGGGGGACAGGGGTAACAATGAGCAGTTCTTC,CAIEGDRGNNEQFF
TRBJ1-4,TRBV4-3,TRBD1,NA,TGCGCCAGCAGCCAAGATCGGACAGGGACCGAAAAACTGTTTTTT,CASSQDRTGTEKLFF
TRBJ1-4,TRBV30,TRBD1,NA,TGTGCCTGGGCGACAGGGGGCTCTGAAAAACTGTTTTTT,CAWATGGSEKLFF
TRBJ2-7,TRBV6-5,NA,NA,TGTGCCAGCAGTAGACAGAGCCTCTACGAGCAGTACTTC,CASSRQSLYEQYF
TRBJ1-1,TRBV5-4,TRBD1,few,TGTGCCAGCAGCCAACAGGGGACTGAAGCTTTCTTT,CASSQQGTEAFF
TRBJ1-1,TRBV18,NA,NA,TGTGCCAGCTCACCACTTCGGGACACTGAAGCTTTCTTT,CASSPLRDTEAFF
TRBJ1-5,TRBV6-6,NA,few,TGTGCCAGCAGTCAGAGGATAGACAGCCTCAATCAGCCCCAGCATTTT,CASSQRIDSLNQPQHF
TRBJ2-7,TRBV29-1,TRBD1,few,TGCAGCGTTGATGCCGGGACAGGGGACGAGCAGTACTTC,CSVDAGTGDEQYF
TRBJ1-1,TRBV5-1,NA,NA,TGCGCCAGCAGCTTGGGCGGGAACACTGAAGCTTTCTTT,CASSLGGNTEAFF
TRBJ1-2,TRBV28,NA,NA,TGTGCCAGCAGTTTAAGACCACCGTTGCCCAGGGGCTACACCTTC,CASSLRPPLPRGYTF
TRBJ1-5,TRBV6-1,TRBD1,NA,TGTGCCAGCGGGACAGGGGGTAATCAGCCCCAGCATTTT,CASGTGGNQPQHF
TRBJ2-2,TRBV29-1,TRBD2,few,TGCAGCGTGACTAGCGCCCCGGGGGAGCTGTTTTTT,CSVTSAPGELFF
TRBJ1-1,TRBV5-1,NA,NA,TGCGCCAGCAGCTTGGGACAGATGAACACTGAAGCTTTCTTT,CASSLGQMNTEAFF
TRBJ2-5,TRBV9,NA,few,TGTGCCAGCAGCGTAGGACGCGCCGGGGGCCAAGAGACCCAGTACTTC,CASSVGRAGGQETQYF